A selection of T cell receptor beta chains follows, all from one sample in a study of blood T cell repertoires in COVID-19. Assay used: immunoSEQ multiplex PCR; TCRdb lists only in-frame clones, some missing. The sample contains 150,000 to 200,000 clones, approximately 83% of which appear only once. Sequencing was performed on peripheral blood. These receptors all stem from a man between 65 and 85 years old who had recovered from COVID-19. The CDR3 runs from the conserved cysteine through the conserved F or W. The D gene is left open where the match is weak. Clone size is stated in some rows and not others, as once, few, many or a class when expanded.

D gene	V gene	J gene	clone size	CDR3 protein	CDR3 DNA
TRBD1	TRBV10-2	TRBJ2-1	-	CASSESFATGGRNEQFF	TGCGCCAGCAGTGAGTCTTTTGCGACAGGGGGGAGGAATGAGCAGTTCTTC
TRBD1	TRBV29-1	TRBJ2-2	-	CSASGTGESALVNTGELFF	TGCAGCGCCTCGGGGACAGGGGAGTCGGCCTTAGTTAACACCGGGGAGCTGTTTTTT
-	TRBV28	TRBJ1-5	-	CASSSSRAYSNQPQHF	TGTGCCAGCAGTTCGAGCAGGGCATATAGCAATCAGCCCCAGCATTTT
TRBD2	TRBV19	TRBJ2-3	-	CASSAGEDTQYF	TGTGCCAGTAGTGCGGGGGAGGATACGCAGTATTTT
-	TRBV15	TRBJ2-5	-	CATSRDRGQETQYF	TGTGCCACCAGCAGAGACAGGGGACAAGAGACCCAGTACTTC
-	TRBV7-9	TRBJ1-6	-	CASSLQSMGGILHF	TGTGCCAGCAGCTTGCAGTCCATGGGGGGAATCCTCCACTTT
TRBD2	TRBV5-1	TRBJ2-2	-	CASSYYPTSGRNTGELFF	TGCGCCAGCAGCTACTACCCGACTAGCGGGAGAAACACCGGGGAGCTGTTTTTT
TRBD1	TRBV18	TRBJ2-5	-	CASSPSTGQGKTQYF	TGTGCCAGCTCACCAAGTACGGGACAGGGAAAGACCCAGTACTTC
TRBD1	TRBV27	TRBJ1-5	-	CASSSTPGTGGVWPQHF	TGTGCCAGCAGCTCAACCCCCGGGACAGGGGGTGTATGGCCCCAGCATTTT
-	TRBV27	TRBJ2-6	-	CASGVWGANVLTF	TGTGCCAGCGGAGTGTGGGGGGCCAACGTCCTGACTTTC
TRBD1	TRBV6-1	TRBJ2-7	-	CASSAPPGQGARYEQYF	TGTGCCAGCAGTGCCCCCCCGGGACAGGGGGCAAGGTACGAGCAGTACTTC
-	TRBV19	TRBJ2-3	-	CASSEGAGTDTQYF	TGTGCCAGTAGTGAGGGAGCCGGCACAGATACGCAGTATTTT
TRBD2	TRBV27	TRBJ2-2	-	CASSPTSGSWELFF	TGTGCCAGCAGCCCAACTAGCGGGAGTTGGGAGCTGTTTTTT
-	TRBV6-6	TRBJ1-1	-	CASSSHGLNTEAFF	TGTGCCAGCAGTTCCCACGGTCTGAACACTGAAGCTTTCTTT
TRBD2	TRBV6-1	TRBJ2-7	once	CASSEAGAGGASYEQYF	TGTGCCAGCAGTGAAGCTGGGGCGGGAGGCGCGTCCTACGAGCAGTACTTC
-	TRBV4-1	TRBJ2-3	-	CASSLIGTDTQYF	TGCGCCAGCAGCCTTATTGGCACAGATACGCAGTATTTT
TRBD1	TRBV28	TRBJ2-1	-	CASRGQDRAYNEQFF	TGTGCCAGCCGAGGGCAGGACAGGGCCTACAATGAGCAGTTCTTC
TRBD1	TRBV29-1	TRBJ2-7	-	CSVIGGQGFYEQYF	TGCAGCGTTATCGGGGGACAGGGGTTTTACGAGCAGTACTTC
-	TRBV5-1	TRBJ1-5	-	CASSPSGGSNQPQHF	TGCGCCAGCAGCCCATCGGGTGGCAGTAATCAGCCCCAGCATTTT
-	TRBV30	TRBJ1-1	-	CAWSATVNTEAFF	TGTGCCTGGAGTGCGACAGTTAACACTGAAGCTTTCTTT
TRBD2	TRBV5-6	TRBJ2-3	-	CASSLVLAGTDTQYF	TGTGCCAGCAGCTTGGTTCTAGCGGGCACAGATACGCAGTATTTT
-	TRBV9	TRBJ2-7	-	CASSAQQDEQYF	TGTGCCAGCAGCGCGCAACAGGACGAGCAGTACTTC
-	TRBV11-2	TRBJ2-7	-	CASSLEDSYYEQYF	TGTGCCAGCAGCTTAGAGGACAGCTACTACGAGCAGTACTTC
TRBD2	TRBV2	TRBJ2-1	-	CASRSTSGSDEQFF	TGTGCCAGCAGATCGACTAGCGGGAGCGATGAGCAGTTCTTC
-	TRBV6-2/TRBV6-3	TRBJ1-5	-	CASSLLALQHSNQPQHF	TGTGCCAGCAGTTTGTTAGCGCTACAGCATAGCAATCAGCCCCAGCATTTT
TRBD2	TRBV3-1/TRBV3-2	TRBJ2-1	few	CASSHSSGEQFF	TGTGCCAGCAGCCATTCTAGCGGGGAGCAGTTCTTC
-	TRBV4-3	TRBJ2-1	-	CASSQSGGLSSYNEQFF	TGCGCCAGCAGCCAATCCGGGGGGCTTAGCTCCTACAATGAGCAGTTCTTC
-	TRBV4-3	TRBJ2-2	few	CASSQEDNSNTGELFF	TGCGCCAGCAGCCAAGAAGACAACTCGAACACCGGGGAGCTGTTTTTT
TRBD1	TRBV7-9	TRBJ1-1	-	CASSFGQGLTEAFF	TGTGCCAGCAGCTTTGGACAGGGTCTCACTGAAGCTTTCTTT
-	TRBV18	TRBJ2-5	-	CASSPTLESQETQYF	TGTGCCAGCTCACCAACTTTGGAGAGCCAAGAGACCCAGTACTTC
-	TRBV3-1/TRBV3-2	TRBJ1-3	-	CASSQGTTGNTIYF	TGTGCCAGCAGTCAGGGGACGACTGGAAACACCATATATTTT
-	TRBV11-2	TRBJ1-3	-	CASSPQGLSGNTIYF	TGTGCCAGCAGCCCCCAGGGGCTCTCTGGAAACACCATATATTTT
-	TRBV27	TRBJ1-5	few	CASRTQNGNQPQHF	TGTGCCAGCAGAACGCAGAACGGCAATCAGCCCCAGCATTTT
-	TRBV10-1	TRBJ2-3	-	CASSAQSTDTQYF	TGCGCCAGCAGTGCCCAAAGCACAGATACGCAGTATTTT
-	TRBV6-1	TRBJ1-5	few	CASSERHQSNQPQHF	TGTGCCAGCAGTGAACGACATCAAAGCAATCAGCCCCAGCATTTT
TRBD2	TRBV9	TRBJ2-1	-	CASSLRLAGFGEQFF	TGTGCCAGCAGCCTTCGACTAGCGGGGTTTGGTGAGCAGTTCTTC
TRBD2	TRBV7-2	TRBJ2-1	-	CASSLSSGNNEQFF	TGTGCCAGCAGCTTAAGTAGCGGGAACAATGAGCAGTTCTTC
TRBD1	TRBV6-2/TRBV6-3	TRBJ2-1	-	CASSGRDRYWNEQFF	TGTGCCAGCAGTGGCCGGGACAGGTATTGGAATGAGCAGTTCTTC
-	TRBV6-6	TRBJ1-2	-	CASSYSGSGSTYGYTF	TGTGCCAGCAGTTACTCCGGTAGCGGATCGACGTATGGCTACACCTTC
-	TRBV4-1	TRBJ1-5	-	CASSQGQNSNQPQHF	TGCGCCAGCAGCCAAGGGCAGAATAGCAATCAGCCCCAGCATTTT
-	TRBV6-5	TRBJ1-5	-	CASGASRGMPQHF	TGTGCCAGCGGGGCATCCCGCGGGATGCCCCAGCATTTT